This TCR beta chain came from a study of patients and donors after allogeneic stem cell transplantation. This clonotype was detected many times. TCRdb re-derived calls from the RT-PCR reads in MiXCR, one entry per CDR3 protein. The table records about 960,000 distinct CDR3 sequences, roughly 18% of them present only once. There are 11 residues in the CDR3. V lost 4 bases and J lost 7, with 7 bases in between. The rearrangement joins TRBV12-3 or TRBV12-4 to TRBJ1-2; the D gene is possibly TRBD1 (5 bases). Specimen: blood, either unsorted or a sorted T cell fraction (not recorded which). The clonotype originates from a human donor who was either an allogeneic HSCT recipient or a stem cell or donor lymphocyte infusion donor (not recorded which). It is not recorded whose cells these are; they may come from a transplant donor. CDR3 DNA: TGTGCCAGCAGTTGGGGGAGTGGCTACACCTTC. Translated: CASSWGSGYTF.